Below, 25 T cell receptor beta chains from the same sample are listed, as sequenced in a study of type 1 and type 2 diabetes patients. PCR was run on genomic DNA. The TCR beta CDR3 region was amplified using 30 forward and 13 reverse primers. TCRdb re-called the multiplex PCR reads through MiXCR, storing one row per CDR3 protein. The sample has more than 250,000 distinct CDR3 sequences, roughly 50% seen once. The sample taken for sequencing was peripheral blood mononuclear cells (PBMCs). These receptors all stem from a young man with type 2 diabetes.

The chain uses TRBV20-1 and TRBJ1-2; D gene uncertain. The V gene lost 6 bases and the J gene lost 2 bases, with 10 bases spanning the gap. There are 12 residues in the CDR3. CDR1 DFQATT and CDR2 SNEGSKA come from the germline V gene (reference sequence). The CDR3 loop reads CSAISENYGYTF. The CDR3 bases are TGCAGTGCCATTTCGGAGAACTATGGCTACACCTTC.

Only a few counts were recorded for this clonotype. This chain uses TRBV7-2 with TRBJ2-7; D is ambiguous. The CDR3 is 12 amino acids. From germline, CDR1 is SGHTA and CDR2 FQGNSA. V lost 2 bases and J 5 bases, leaving 7 bases between the germline ends. The CDR3 reads CASSLISHEQYF. CDR3 in DNA: TGTGCCAGCAGCTTAATAAGCCACGAGCAGTACTTC.

The chain has TRBV28 and TRBJ2-7; no reliable D call. Trimming took off 2 bases at V and 0 bases at J, with 8 bases between the two ends. Germline V gene lookup returns CDR1 MDHEN and CDR2 SYDVKM. The CDR3 spans 14 residues. CDR3 coding DNA: TGTGCCAGCAGTTTAGAACCGAGCTCCTACGAGCAGTACTTC. As protein: CASSLEPSSYEQYF.

This clonotype was seen a handful of times. The chain combines TRBV2 with TRBJ2-7, with TRBD1 matching over 7 bases. Germline CDR1 SNHLY, CDR2 FYNNEI. The CDR3 runs 14 residues. Trimming cost V 2 bases and J 2 bases; bases outside gene matches: 3. CDR3 in amino acids: CASSESGTAYEQYF. The DNA of the CDR3 is TGTGCCAGCAGTGAATCCGGGACAGCCTACGAGCAGTACTTC.

The V and J genes are TRBV14 and TRBJ2-7, with D hard to call. The V end lost 2 bases, the J end lost 12 bases, and 11 bases lay between the germline ends. CDR1 and CDR2 (germline): SGHDN, FVKESK. The CDR3 is 11 amino acids. The CDR3 sequence: CASSQRLAGYF. CDR3 coding DNA: TGTGCCAGCAGCCAAAGGCTCGCAGGGTACTTC.

This clonotype is a singleton in its sample. The chain is built from TRBV2 and TRBJ2-5; D ambiguous. Trimming stripped 7 bases from V and 2 bases from J, with 17 bases between. Per germline, CDR1 SNHLY and CDR2 FYNNEI. This CDR3 is 15 amino acids long. The CDR3 bases are TGTGCCAGCACCGGAAATGGCGTTGGACAAGAGACCCAGTACTTC. Its translation: CASTGNGVGQETQYF. The variable domain in full, completed from reference TRBV2 and TRBJ2-5, reads EPEVTQTPSHQVTQMGQEVILRCVPISNHLYFYWYRQILGQKVEFLVSFYNNEISEKSEIFDDQFSVERPDGSNFTLKIRSTKLEDSAMYFCASTGNGVGQETQYFGPGTRLLVL.

This clonotype has more than one count but fewer than ten. J is TRBJ2-1 and V is TRBV20-1; 9 nucleotides match TRBD2. Germline assignment: CDR1 DFQATT and CDR2 SNEGSKA (reference sequence). This CDR3 is built from 16 residues. The V and J ends lost 4 bases and 7 bases, in that order; junction bases with no gene match: 14. CDR3 residues: CSAKSPNRGRANEQFF. The CDR3 bases are TGCAGTGCTAAATCACCCAATCGCGGGAGGGCGAATGAGCAGTTCTTC.

CDR3 loop: CASSAFTQYEQYF. The CDR3 coding sequence is TGTGCCAGCAGTGCTTTTACACAGTACGAGCAGTACTTC. This chain links TRBV2 with TRBJ2-7; D is uncertain. This CDR3 is 13 amino acids long. Germline CDR1 and CDR2: SNHLY and FYNNEI. V lost 4 bases and J lost 4, with 11 bases in between.

In this sample, this clonotype turned up once. The V call is TRBV29-1, the J call TRBJ2-1, with 14 bases lining up with TRBD2. The ends lost 4 bases at V and 4 bases at J; junction bases unmatched: 0. Germline V CDR1 and CDR2: SQVTM, ANQGSEA. The CDR3 has 14 residues. CDR3 sequence: CSVGLAGGYNEQFF. DNA for the CDR3: TGCAGCGTTGGACTAGCGGGAGGGTACAATGAGCAGTTCTTC.

A word on this clonotype: Because the CDR3 is missing its conserved closing phenylalanine or tryptophan, this is likely a read error. The chain couples TRBV7-2 to TRBJ1-1; maybe TRBD1 (5 bases). Trimming removed 1 base at V and 6 bases at J, with 9 bases between. CDR3 size: 13 residues. The V gene's germline CDR1 is SGHTA and CDR2 FQGNSA. CDR3 in amino acids: CASSLGAGAEAFS. The CDR3 DNA sequence: TGTGCCAGCAGCTTAGGGGCGGGGGCTGAAGCTTTCTCT.

This clonotype turned up a few times. The CDR3 DNA reads as TGTGCCAGCAAGGTAGGCACAGATACGCAGTATTTT. This translates into CASKVGTDTQYF. The V call is TRBV6-5, the J call TRBJ2-3, with D unclear. CDR3 size: 12 residues. Germline V gene sequence: CDR1 MNHEY, CDR2 SVGAGI. The V and J ends lost 7 bases and 1 base respectively, with 6 bases between them.

With respect to this clonotype: Given the absence of the conserved phenylalanine or tryptophan at the CDR3 end, a read error is likely. This sequence joins TRBV6-2 or TRBV6-3 and TRBJ1-1; 7 nucleotides agree with TRBD2. Matching the DNA end better, TRBJ2-3 makes the J call doubtful. The germline V gene encodes CDR1 MNHEY and CDR2 SVGEGT. This CDR3 is built from 13 residues. The CDR3 loop reads CASRPGTIDTQYL. CDR3 DNA sequence: TGTGCCAGCAGACCAGGGACTATAGATACGCAGTATCTT.

The chain couples TRBV28 to TRBJ1-4; tentatively, D is TRBD1 (6 bases). The CDR3 is made up of 15 amino acids. V was pared by 9 bases and J by 11 bases, with 25 bases between. CDR1 is MDHEN, CDR2 SYDVKM, per germline. The chain's CDR3 is CASSNTPGAGLKLFF. DNA for the CDR3: TGTGCCAGTTCGAACACACCAGGGGCGGGGTTGAAACTGTTTTTT.

DNA of the CDR3: TGTGCCAGCAGTTTTTCGGCGGGAGGGCCCTACGAGCAGTACTTC. Protein product: CASSFSAGGPYEQYF. The chain has TRBV27 and TRBJ2-7; 9 bases match TRBD2. Germline assignment: CDR1 MNHEY and CDR2 SMNVEV (reference sequence). The V gene end was trimmed by 3 bases and the J gene end by 2 bases; junction bases not matched to a gene: 5. The CDR3 runs to 15 residues.

The genes are TRBV7-8 and TRBJ2-5, with D unclear. CDR3 length: 15 residues. Germline CDR1 is SGHVS and CDR2 is FQNEAQ. Deletions cut 5 bases from V and 1 base from J, with 14 bases between. For the CDR3, the DNA is TGTGCCAGCAGCCAATATCAGGCAGGCCAAGAGACCCAGTACTTC. Its translation: CASSQYQAGQETQYF.

The V and J genes are TRBV20-1 and TRBJ2-3, with 8 bases matching TRBD2. The CDR3 spans 16 residues. With V trimmed by 6 bases and J by 6 bases, 17 bases remained unmatched. Germline V gives CDR1 DFQATT, CDR2 SNEGSKA (reference sequence). As DNA, the CDR3 is TGCAGTGCGCCCGGTGGGGTAGCGGGGTTGGGGGATACGCAGTATTTT. As protein: CSAPGGVAGLGDTQYF.

The CDR3 protein is CASSLEGTPGELFF. DNA for the CDR3: TGCGCCAGCAGCTTGGAGGGTACACCGGGGGAGCTGTTTTTT. This chain connects TRBV5-1 to TRBJ2-2; D gene ambiguous. Germline loops: CDR1 SGHRS, CDR2 YFSETQ. V dropped 0 bases and J dropped 8 bases, with 11 bases sitting between them. This CDR3 is 14 amino acids long.

In its sample, this clonotype was seen many times. This chain joins TRBV25-1 and TRBJ1-5; D is uncertain. Germline-derived CDR1 and CDR2 are MGHDK and SYGVNS. The CDR3 spans 12 residues. V lost 6 bases, J lost 2 bases, and 5 bases lay in between. In nucleotides, the CDR3 is TGTGCCAGCAGGGAGGGCAATCAGCCCCAGCATTTT. Translating it yields CASREGNQPQHF.

V usage is TRBV5-1 and J usage is TRBJ2-1; D tentatively fits TRBD1 or TRBD2 (6 bases each). This CDR3 is built from 14 residues. Trimming removed 5 bases at V and 0 bases at J, with 9 bases between. Germline CDR1 is SGHRS and CDR2 is YFSETQ. The CDR3, as DNA: TGCGCCAGCAGGCGGGACACCTCCTACAATGAGCAGTTCTTC. Its translation: CASRRDTSYNEQFF.

A remark on this clonotype: This clone may be a read error of a much larger clone one base away. Since the CDR3 does not end with the conserved phenylalanine or tryptophan, this likely comes from a read error. This chain links TRBV10-1 with TRBJ2-7, with D tentatively TRBD1 (5 bases). In germline, CDR1 is WNHNN, CDR2 SYGVQD (reference sequence). The CDR3 contains 13 residues. V gave up 6 bases and J gave up 0 bases, with 9 bases separating them. The CDR3 spells CASSPTASYEQYL. In DNA form, the CDR3 reads TGCGCCAGCAGCCCGACAGCCTCCTACGAGCAGTACCTC.

With respect to this clonotype: One end of the junction varies from germline; a read error may be responsible. The chain combines TRBV20-1 with TRBJ1-2; D gene uncertain. This CDR3 region has 13 residues. CDR1 and CDR2 from the germline V gene are DFQATT and SNEGSKA (reference sequence). The CDR3 spells CSAREREPDGNTF. The CDR3 DNA follows: TGCAGTGCTAGAGAGAGAGAGCCGGATGGCAACACCTTC.

This chain links TRBV7-2 with TRBJ1-2, with 7 bases that match TRBD1. CDR3 size: 16 residues. The J segment lost 6 bases and the V segment lost 3 bases, leaving 13 bases of the junction unmatched. Germline V gives CDR1 SGHTA, CDR2 FQGNSA. DNA for the CDR3: TGTGCCAGCAGCTTGGCCGGAGGGGGCATTTGGGATGGCTACACCTTC. Translating it yields CASSLAGGGIWDGYTF. Looking up the rest from reference TRBV7-2 and TRBJ1-2 gives the full variable domain: GAGVSQSPSNKVTEKGKDVELRCDPISGHTALYWYRQSLGQGLEFLIYFQGNSAPDKSGLPSDRFSAERTGGSVSTLTIQRTQQEDSAVYLCASSLAGGGIWDGYTFGSGTRLTVV.

J is TRBJ2-2 and V is TRBV20-1, with D possibly TRBD2 on 5 matching bases. V gave up 3 bases and J gave up 7 bases, with 12 bases separating them. The CDR3 is 13 amino acids. Germline V gene lookup returns CDR1 DFQATT and CDR2 SNEGSKA (reference sequence). CDR3 DNA: TGCAGTGCTAGTCCAGGAGGCATCGGGGAGCTGTTTTTT. Translation gives CSASPGGIGELFF.

The genes are TRBV11-2 and TRBJ2-3; D not resolved. The CDR3 totals 12 residues. V dropped 4 bases and J dropped 4 bases, with 6 bases sitting between them. Germline V gives CDR1 SGHAT, CDR2 FQNNGV. In DNA, the CDR3 is TGTGCCAGCAGCTCTTATGCAGATACGCAGTATTTT. Translating gives CASSSYADTQYF.

This sequence joins TRBV5-1 and TRBJ2-5; perhaps D is TRBD1 or TRBD2 (5 bases each). The end of the DNA fits TRBJ2-1 better, so the J call may be wrong. The germline V gene has CDR1 SGHRS and CDR2 YFSETQ. The CDR3 contains 14 residues. As DNA, the CDR3 is TGCGCCAGCAGCTTCGGGGACGATCACAATGAGCAGTTCTTC. Protein: CASSFGDDHNEQFF.